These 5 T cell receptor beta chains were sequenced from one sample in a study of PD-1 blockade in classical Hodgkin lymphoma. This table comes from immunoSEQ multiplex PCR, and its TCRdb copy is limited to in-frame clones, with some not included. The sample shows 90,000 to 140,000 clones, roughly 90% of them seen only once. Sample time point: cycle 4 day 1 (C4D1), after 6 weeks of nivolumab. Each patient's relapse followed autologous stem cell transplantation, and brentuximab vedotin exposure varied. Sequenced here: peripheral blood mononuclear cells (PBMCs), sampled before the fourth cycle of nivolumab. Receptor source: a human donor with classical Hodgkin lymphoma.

The CDR3 reads CASSELSGVFEAFF. The CDR3 region has the DNA TGTGCCAGCAGTGAACTATCAGGCGTATTTGAAGCTTTCTTT. This chain links TRBV6-1 with TRBJ1-1; no definite D call. V shed 2 bases and J shed 7 bases, with 14 bases lying between them. Germline V gives CDR1 MNHNS, CDR2 SASEGT. This CDR3 is 14 amino acids long.

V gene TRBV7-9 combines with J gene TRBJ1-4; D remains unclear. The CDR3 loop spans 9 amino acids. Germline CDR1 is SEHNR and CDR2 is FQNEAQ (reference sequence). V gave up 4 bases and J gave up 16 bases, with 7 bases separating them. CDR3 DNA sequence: TGTGCCAGCAGCTGCTTTCAGTTTTTT. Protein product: CASSCFQFF.

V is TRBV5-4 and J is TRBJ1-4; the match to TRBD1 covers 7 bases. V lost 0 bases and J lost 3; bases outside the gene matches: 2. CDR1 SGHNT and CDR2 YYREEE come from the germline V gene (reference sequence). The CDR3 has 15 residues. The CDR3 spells CASSLGGQSNEKLFF. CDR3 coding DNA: TGTGCCAGCAGCTTGGGGGGACAGTCTAATGAAAAACTGTTTTTT.

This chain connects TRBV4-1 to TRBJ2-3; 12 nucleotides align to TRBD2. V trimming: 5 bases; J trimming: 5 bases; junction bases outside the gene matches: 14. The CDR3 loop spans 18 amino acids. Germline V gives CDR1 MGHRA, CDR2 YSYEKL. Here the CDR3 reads CASSGWGASGRARDTQYF. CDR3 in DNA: TGCGCCAGCAGCGGATGGGGGGCTAGCGGGAGGGCCAGAGATACGCAGTATTTT.

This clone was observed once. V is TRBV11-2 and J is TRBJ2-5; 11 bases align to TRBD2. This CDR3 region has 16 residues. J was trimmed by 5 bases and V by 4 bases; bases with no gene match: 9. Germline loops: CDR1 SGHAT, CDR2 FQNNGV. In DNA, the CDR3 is TGTGCCAGCAGCTCGACTAGCGGGACTAGGGCGGAGACCCAGTACTTC. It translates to CASSSTSGTRAETQYF.